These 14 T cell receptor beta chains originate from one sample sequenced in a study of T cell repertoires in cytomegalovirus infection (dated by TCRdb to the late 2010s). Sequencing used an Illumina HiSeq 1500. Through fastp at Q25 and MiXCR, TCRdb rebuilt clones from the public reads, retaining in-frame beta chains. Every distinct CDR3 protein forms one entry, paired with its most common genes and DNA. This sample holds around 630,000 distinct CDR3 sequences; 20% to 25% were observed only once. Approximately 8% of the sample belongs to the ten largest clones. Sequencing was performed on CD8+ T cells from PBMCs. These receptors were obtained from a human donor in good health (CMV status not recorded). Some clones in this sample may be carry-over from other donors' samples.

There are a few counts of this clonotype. CDR3 nucleotide sequence: TGTGCCAGCAGCTCCACAGGGGGCTATGAGCAGTTCTTC. It translates to CASSSTGGYEQFF. The rearrangement joins TRBV11-2 to TRBJ2-1, with 9 bases matching TRBD1. The CDR3 sequence is 13 residues long. Germline trimming cut 4 bases from V and 8 bases from J; bases unmatched to any gene: 3. CDR1 and CDR2 from the germline V gene are SGHAT and FQNNGV.

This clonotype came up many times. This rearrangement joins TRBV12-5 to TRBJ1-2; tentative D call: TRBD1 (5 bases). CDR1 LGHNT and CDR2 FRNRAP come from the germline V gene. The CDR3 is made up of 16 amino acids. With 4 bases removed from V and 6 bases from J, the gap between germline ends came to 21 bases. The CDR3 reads CASGYASVREPDGYTF. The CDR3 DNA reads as TGTGCTAGTGGTTACGCCTCCGTCAGGGAACCCGATGGCTACACCTTC.

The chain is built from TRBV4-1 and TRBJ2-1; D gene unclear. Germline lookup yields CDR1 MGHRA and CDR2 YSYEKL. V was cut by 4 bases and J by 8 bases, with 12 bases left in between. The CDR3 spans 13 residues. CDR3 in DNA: TGCGCCAGCAGCCCCCCTTCGGGCGATGAGCAGTTCTTC. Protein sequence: CASSPPSGDEQFF.

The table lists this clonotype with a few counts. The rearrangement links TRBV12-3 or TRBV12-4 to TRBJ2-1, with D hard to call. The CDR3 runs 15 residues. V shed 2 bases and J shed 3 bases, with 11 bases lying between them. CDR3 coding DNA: TGTGCCAGCAGTTTAAGTCAGTTAATCTACAATGAGCAGTTCTTC. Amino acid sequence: CASSLSQLIYNEQFF.

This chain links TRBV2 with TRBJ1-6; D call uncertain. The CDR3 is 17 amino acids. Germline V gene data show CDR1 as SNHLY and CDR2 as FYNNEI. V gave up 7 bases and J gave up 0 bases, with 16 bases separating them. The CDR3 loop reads CASKGVIKGSYNSPLHF. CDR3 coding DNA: TGTGCCAGCAAGGGCGTAATCAAGGGCTCCTATAATTCACCCCTCCACTTT. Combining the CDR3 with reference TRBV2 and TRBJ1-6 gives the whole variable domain EPEVTQTPSHQVTQMGQEVILRCVPISNHLYFYWYRQILGQKVEFLVSFYNNEISEKSEIFDDQFSVERPDGSNFTLKIRSTKLEDSAMYFCASKGVIKGSYNSPLHFGNGTRLTVT.

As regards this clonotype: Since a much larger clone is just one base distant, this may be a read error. In DNA form, the CDR3 reads TGTGTCAGCAGCCGCCTTGAGGGGCCGATCACAGATACGCAGTATTTT. It is translated as CVSSRLEGPITDTQYF. The chain combines TRBV28 with TRBJ2-3; D tentatively fits TRBD1 or TRBD2 (5 bases each). The CDR3 contains 16 residues. Germline loops: CDR1 MDHEN, CDR2 SYDVKM.

In DNA form, the CDR3 reads TGCAGCGTTGAAGGCCCAAAAGAGGGGCTTCCAGGGCTTCAGTACTTC. Protein sequence: CSVEGPKEGLPGLQYF. The V gene is TRBV29-1, the J gene TRBJ2-7; D may be TRBD1 or TRBD2 (5 bases each). The CDR3 length is 16 residues. V lost 1 base and J lost 10, with 26 bases in between. Germline lookup yields CDR1 SQVTM and CDR2 ANQGSEA.

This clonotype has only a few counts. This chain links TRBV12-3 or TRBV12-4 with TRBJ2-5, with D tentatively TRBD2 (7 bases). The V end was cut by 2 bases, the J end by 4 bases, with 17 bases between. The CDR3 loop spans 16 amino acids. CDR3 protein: CASSLRGRGARETQYF. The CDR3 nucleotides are TGTGCCAGCAGTTTACGAGGGAGGGGGGCACGAGAGACCCAGTACTTC.

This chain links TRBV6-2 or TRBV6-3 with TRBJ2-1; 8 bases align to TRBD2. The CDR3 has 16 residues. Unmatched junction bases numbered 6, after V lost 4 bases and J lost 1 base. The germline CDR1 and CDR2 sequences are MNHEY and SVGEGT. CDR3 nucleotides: TGTGCCAGCAGTTCCCTGACTAGCGTTTCCTACAATGAGCAGTTCTTC. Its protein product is CASSSLTSVSYNEQFF.

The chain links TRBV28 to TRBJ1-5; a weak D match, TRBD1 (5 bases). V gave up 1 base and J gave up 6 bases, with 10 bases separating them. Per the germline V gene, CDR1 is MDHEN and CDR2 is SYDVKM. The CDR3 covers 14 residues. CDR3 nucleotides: TGTGCCAGCAGTTTATCAGGGATGGGTCAGCCCCAGCATTTT. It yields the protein CASSLSGMGQPQHF. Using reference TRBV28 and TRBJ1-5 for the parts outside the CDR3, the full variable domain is DVKVTQSSRYLVKRTGEKVFLECVQDMDHENMFWYRQDPGLGLRLIYFSYDVKMKEKGDIPEGYSVSREKKERFSLILESASTNQTSMYLCASSLSGMGQPQHFGDGTRLSIL.

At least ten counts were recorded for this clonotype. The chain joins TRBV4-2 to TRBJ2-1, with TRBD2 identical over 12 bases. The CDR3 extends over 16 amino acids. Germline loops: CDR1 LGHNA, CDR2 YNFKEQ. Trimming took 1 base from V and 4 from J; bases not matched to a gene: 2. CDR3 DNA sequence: TGTGCCAGCAGCCAAGGGACTAGCGGGGTTTACAATGAGCAGTTCTTC. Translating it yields CASSQGTSGVYNEQFF.

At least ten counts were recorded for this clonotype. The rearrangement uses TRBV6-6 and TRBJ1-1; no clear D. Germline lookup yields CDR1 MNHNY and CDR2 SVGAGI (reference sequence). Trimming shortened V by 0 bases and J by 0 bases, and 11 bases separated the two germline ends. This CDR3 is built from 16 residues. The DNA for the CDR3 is TGTGCCAGCAGTTACTCGGCACCCCTACTGAACACTGAAGCTTTCTTT. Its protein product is CASSYSAPLLNTEAFF.

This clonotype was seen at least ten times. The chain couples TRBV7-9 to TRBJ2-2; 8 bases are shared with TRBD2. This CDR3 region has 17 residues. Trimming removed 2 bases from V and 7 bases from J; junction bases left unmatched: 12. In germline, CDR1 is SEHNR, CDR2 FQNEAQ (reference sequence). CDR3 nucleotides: TGTGCCAGCAGCTTACCCTTCACGGGACTAGTCAGCGGGGAGCTGTTTTTT. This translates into CASSLPFTGLVSGELFF.

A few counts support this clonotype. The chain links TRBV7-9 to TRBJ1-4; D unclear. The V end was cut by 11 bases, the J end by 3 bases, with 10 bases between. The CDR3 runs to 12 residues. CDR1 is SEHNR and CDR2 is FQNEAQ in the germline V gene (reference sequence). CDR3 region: CALGGSNEKLFF. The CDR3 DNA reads TGTGCCCTAGGAGGGTCTAATGAAAAACTGTTTTTT.